This T cell receptor beta chain was identified during a study of CD8+ T cells in alopecia areata. General study points: Sharing of TCRs across patients appeared less clear than in mice, possibly for HLA-related reasons. Greater clonality was observed in lesional scalp samples, especially alopecia totalis/universalis, versus normal scalp.

RNA extraction was followed by reverse transcription into cDNA, which acted as the sequencing template. The assay was immunoSEQ multiplex PCR, and TCRdb's table has in-frame clones only and misses some. The sample gives 65,000 to 90,000 clones, roughly 50% of which show up once; approximately 5.7% is in the top ten. Peripheral blood samples and lesional scalp punch biopsies were obtained from alopecia areata patients. A FACSAria was used to sort CD4+ and CD8+ T cells. These cells came from PBMCs. This clone was found a few times. The antigen is undetermined. This TCR came from a human donor with alopecia areata. Sequencing was carried out using NKG2D-high CD8+ T cells sorted from blood.

The CDR3 spells CAISERGEQFF. The CDR3 coding sequence is TGTGCCATCAGTGAGCGGGGTGAGCAGTTCTTC. The chain employs TRBV10-3 and TRBJ2-1; maybe TRBD2 (5 bases). CDR1 ENHRY and CDR2 SYGVKD come from the germline V gene. Trimming removed 2 bases at V and 9 bases at J, with 5 bases between. CDR3 length: 11 amino acids.